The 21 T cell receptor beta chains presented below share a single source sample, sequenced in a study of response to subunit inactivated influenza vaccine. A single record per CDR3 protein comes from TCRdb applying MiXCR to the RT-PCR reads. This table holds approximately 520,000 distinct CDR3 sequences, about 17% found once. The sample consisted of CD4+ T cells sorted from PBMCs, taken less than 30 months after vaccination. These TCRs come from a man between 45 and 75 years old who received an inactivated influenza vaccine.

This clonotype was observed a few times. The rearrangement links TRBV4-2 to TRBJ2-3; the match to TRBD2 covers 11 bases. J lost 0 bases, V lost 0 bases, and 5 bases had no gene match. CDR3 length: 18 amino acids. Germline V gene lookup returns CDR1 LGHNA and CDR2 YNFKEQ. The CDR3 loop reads CASSQDFLAGGSTDTQYF. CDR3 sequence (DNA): TGTGCCAGCAGCCAAGACTTCCTAGCGGGGGGCAGCACAGATACGCAGTATTTT.

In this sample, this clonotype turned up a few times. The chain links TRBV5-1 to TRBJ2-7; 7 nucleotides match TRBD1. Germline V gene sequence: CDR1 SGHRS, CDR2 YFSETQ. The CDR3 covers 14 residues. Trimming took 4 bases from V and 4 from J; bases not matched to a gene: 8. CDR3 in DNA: TGCGCCAGCAGCCCCCAAGGGACAGTATACGAGCAGTACTTC. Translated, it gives CASSPQGTVYEQYF.

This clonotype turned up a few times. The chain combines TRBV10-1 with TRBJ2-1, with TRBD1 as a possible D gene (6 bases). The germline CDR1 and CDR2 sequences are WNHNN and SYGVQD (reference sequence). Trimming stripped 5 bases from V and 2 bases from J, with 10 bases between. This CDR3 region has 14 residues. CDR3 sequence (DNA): TGCGCCAGCAGTCAGGGGTCCCCCTACAATGAGCAGTTCTTC. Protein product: CASSQGSPYNEQFF.

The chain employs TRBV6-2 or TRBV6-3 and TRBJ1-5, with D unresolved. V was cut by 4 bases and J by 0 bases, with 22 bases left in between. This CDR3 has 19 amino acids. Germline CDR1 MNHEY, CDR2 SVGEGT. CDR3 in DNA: TGTGCCAGCAGTTCCTATTCTCGGACGGAATCCTATAGCAATCAGCCCCAGCATTTT. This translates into CASSSYSRTESYSNQPQHF.

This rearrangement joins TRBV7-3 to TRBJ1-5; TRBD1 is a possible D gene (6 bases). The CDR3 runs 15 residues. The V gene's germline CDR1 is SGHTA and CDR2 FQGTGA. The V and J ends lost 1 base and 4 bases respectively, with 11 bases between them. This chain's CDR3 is CASSLKTGPNQPQHF. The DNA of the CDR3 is TGTGCCAGCAGCTTAAAAACAGGGCCGAATCAGCCCCAGCATTTT.

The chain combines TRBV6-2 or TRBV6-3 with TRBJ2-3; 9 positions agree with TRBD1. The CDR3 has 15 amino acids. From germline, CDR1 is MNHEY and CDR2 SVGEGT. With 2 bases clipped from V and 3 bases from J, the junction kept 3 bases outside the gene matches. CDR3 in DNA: TGTGCCAGCAGTTACCGGGACAGGGTGACAGATACGCAGTATTTT. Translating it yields CASSYRDRVTDTQYF.

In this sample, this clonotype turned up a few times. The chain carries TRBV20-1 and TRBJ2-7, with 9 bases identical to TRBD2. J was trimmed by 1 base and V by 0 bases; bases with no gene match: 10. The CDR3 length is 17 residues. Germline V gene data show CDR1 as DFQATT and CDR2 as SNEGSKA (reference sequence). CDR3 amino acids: CSARDVLGLARSYEQYF. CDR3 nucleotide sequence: TGCAGTGCTAGAGATGTTCTTGGACTAGCGAGATCCTACGAGCAGTACTTC.

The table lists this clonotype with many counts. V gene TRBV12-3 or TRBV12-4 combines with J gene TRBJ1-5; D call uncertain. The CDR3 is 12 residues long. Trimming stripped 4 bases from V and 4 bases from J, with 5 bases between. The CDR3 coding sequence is TGTGCCAGCAGTTCCGGGAATCAGCCCCAGCATTTT. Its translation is CASSSGNQPQHF.

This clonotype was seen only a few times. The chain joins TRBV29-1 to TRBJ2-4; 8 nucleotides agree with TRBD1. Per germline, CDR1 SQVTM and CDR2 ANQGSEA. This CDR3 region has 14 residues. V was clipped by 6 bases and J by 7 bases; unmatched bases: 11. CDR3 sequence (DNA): TGCAGCGTAGCCTTTAGGACAGGGCAGAACATTCAGTACTTC. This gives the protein CSVAFRTGQNIQYF.

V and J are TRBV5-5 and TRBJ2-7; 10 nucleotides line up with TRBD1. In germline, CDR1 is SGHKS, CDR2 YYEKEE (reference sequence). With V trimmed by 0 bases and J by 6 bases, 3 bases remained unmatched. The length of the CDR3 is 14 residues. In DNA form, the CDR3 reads TGTGCCAGCAGCTTGGAAGGGACAGGGGTCGAGCAGTACTTC. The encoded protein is CASSLEGTGVEQYF. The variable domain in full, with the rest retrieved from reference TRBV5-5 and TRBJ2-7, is DAGVTQSPTHLIKTRGQQVTLRCSPISGHKSVSWYQQVLGQGPQFIFQYYEKEERGRGNFPDRFSARQFPNYSSELNVNALLLGDSALYLCASSLEGTGVEQYFGPGTRLTVT.

This CDR3 is CATYASGGSEGFF. CDR3 DNA sequence: TGTGCCACTTACGCTAGCGGGGGCTCCGAAGGATTCTTC. The V and J genes are TRBV10-3 and TRBJ2-1; 10 bases fit TRBD2. From germline, CDR1 is ENHRY and CDR2 SYGVKD. V was pared by 10 bases and J by 16 bases, with 16 bases of the junction left unmatched. This CDR3 comprises 13 residues.

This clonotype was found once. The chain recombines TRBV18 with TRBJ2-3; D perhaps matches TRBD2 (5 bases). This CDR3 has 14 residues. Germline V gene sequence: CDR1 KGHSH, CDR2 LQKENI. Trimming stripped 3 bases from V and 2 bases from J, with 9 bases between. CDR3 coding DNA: TGTGCCAGCTCACCTCGGGGATTCACAGATACGCAGTATTTT. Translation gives CASSPRGFTDTQYF.

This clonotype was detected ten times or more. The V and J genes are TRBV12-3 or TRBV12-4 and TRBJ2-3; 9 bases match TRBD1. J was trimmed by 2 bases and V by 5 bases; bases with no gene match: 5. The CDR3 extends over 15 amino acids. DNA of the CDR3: TGTGCCAGCAGTCCGCGGGACAGGGCCACAGATACGCAGTATTTT. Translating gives CASSPRDRATDTQYF.

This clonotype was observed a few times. The CDR3 nucleotides are TGCAGCGTTGACGGGTGGGAAAGAGAGACCCAGTACTTC. Translation gives CSVDGWERETQYF. The chain employs TRBV29-1 and TRBJ2-5; D is unclear. This CDR3 has 13 residues. CDR1 and CDR2 (germline): SQVTM, ANQGSEA. The V end was cut by 3 bases, the J end by 4 bases, with 12 bases between.

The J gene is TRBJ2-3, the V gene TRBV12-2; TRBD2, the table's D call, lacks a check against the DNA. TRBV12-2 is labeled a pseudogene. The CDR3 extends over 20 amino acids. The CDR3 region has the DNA TGTGCAAGTCGCTTAGCGATAATAGCGGGGGCCACAAAACGCACAGATACGCAGTATTTT. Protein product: CASRLAIIAGATKRTDTQYF.

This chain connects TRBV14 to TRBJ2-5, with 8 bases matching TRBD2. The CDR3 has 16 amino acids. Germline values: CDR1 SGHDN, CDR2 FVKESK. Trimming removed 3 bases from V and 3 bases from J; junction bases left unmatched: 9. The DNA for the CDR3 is TGTGCCAGCAGCCAGAAAACTGGGACTAGAAAAGAGACCCAGTACTTC. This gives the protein CASSQKTGTRKETQYF.

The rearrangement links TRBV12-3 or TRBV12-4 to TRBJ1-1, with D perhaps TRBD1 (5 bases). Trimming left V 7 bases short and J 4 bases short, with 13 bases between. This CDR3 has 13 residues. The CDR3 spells CASTKTERTEAFF. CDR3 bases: TGTGCCAGCACTAAGACAGAGCGCACTGAAGCTTTCTTT.

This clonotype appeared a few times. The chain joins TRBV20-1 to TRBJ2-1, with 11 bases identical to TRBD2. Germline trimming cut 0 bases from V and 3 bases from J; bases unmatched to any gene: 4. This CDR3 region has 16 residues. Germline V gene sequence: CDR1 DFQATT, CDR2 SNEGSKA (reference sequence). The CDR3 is CSARDLLAGDYNEQFF. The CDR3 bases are TGCAGTGCTAGAGACCTACTAGCGGGGGACTACAATGAGCAGTTCTTC.

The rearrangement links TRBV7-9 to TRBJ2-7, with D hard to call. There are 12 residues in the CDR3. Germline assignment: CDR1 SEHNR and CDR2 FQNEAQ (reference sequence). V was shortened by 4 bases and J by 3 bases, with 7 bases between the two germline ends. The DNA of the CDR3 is TGTGCCAGCAGCTACCTCAACTACGAGCAGTACTTC. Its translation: CASSYLNYEQYF.

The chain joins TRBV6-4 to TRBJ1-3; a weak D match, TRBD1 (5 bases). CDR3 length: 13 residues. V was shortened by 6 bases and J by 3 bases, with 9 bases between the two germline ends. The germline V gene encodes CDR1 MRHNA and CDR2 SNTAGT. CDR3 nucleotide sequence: TGTGCCAGCAGAGGGGAGCTTGGAAACACCATATATTTT. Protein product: CASRGELGNTIYF.

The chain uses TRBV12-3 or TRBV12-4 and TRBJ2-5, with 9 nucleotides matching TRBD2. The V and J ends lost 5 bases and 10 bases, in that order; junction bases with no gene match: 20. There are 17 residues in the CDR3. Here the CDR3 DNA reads TGTGCCAGCAGTCGTACCGGGACTAGCCATTCAAGGGGGGGCCAGTACTTC. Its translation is CASSRTGTSHSRGGQYF.